This T cell receptor beta chain was obtained from a study of shared clonotypes between healthy human individuals. Study background: CD8 memory received one plate per donor, CD8 naive two, CD4 memory three and CD4 naive three. Study observations and caveats: Estimated clonotype richness was generally higher in naive than memory subsets.

Profiling relied on immunoSEQ multiplex PCR, and the TCRdb table lists in-frame clones only, not all of them. Of about 2.1 million clones in the sample, 80% to 95% are singletons; the top ten hold around 1.7%. CDR3 size: 15 residues. The germline gives CDR1 SQVTM, CDR2 ANQGSEA. Trimming cost V 0 bases and J 3 bases; bases outside gene matches: 4. The naive CD8 fraction comprised CD45RO-negative cells positively selected for CCR7 and excluded terminally differentiated effector memory CD45RA+ cells. With respect to this clone: The antigen remains unidentified.

This chain joins TRBV29-1 and TRBJ1-2, with 10 bases lining up with TRBD1. Sequencing was carried out using naive CD8+ T cells from PBMCs. The clonotype originates from a man aged 18-30 years in good health. Some clones in this sample may be carry-over from other donors' samples. CDR3 region: CSVEEDRGQYYGYTF. As DNA, the CDR3 is TGCAGCGTTGAAGAAGACAGGGGGCAGTACTATGGCTACACCTTC. Filled out from reference TRBV29-1 and TRBJ1-2, the complete variable domain reads SAVISQKPSRDICQRGTSLTIQCQVDSQVTMMFWYRQQPGQSLTLIATANQGSEATYESGFVIDKFPISRPNLTFSTLTVSNMSPEDSSIYLCSVEEDRGQYYGYTFGSGTRLTVV.